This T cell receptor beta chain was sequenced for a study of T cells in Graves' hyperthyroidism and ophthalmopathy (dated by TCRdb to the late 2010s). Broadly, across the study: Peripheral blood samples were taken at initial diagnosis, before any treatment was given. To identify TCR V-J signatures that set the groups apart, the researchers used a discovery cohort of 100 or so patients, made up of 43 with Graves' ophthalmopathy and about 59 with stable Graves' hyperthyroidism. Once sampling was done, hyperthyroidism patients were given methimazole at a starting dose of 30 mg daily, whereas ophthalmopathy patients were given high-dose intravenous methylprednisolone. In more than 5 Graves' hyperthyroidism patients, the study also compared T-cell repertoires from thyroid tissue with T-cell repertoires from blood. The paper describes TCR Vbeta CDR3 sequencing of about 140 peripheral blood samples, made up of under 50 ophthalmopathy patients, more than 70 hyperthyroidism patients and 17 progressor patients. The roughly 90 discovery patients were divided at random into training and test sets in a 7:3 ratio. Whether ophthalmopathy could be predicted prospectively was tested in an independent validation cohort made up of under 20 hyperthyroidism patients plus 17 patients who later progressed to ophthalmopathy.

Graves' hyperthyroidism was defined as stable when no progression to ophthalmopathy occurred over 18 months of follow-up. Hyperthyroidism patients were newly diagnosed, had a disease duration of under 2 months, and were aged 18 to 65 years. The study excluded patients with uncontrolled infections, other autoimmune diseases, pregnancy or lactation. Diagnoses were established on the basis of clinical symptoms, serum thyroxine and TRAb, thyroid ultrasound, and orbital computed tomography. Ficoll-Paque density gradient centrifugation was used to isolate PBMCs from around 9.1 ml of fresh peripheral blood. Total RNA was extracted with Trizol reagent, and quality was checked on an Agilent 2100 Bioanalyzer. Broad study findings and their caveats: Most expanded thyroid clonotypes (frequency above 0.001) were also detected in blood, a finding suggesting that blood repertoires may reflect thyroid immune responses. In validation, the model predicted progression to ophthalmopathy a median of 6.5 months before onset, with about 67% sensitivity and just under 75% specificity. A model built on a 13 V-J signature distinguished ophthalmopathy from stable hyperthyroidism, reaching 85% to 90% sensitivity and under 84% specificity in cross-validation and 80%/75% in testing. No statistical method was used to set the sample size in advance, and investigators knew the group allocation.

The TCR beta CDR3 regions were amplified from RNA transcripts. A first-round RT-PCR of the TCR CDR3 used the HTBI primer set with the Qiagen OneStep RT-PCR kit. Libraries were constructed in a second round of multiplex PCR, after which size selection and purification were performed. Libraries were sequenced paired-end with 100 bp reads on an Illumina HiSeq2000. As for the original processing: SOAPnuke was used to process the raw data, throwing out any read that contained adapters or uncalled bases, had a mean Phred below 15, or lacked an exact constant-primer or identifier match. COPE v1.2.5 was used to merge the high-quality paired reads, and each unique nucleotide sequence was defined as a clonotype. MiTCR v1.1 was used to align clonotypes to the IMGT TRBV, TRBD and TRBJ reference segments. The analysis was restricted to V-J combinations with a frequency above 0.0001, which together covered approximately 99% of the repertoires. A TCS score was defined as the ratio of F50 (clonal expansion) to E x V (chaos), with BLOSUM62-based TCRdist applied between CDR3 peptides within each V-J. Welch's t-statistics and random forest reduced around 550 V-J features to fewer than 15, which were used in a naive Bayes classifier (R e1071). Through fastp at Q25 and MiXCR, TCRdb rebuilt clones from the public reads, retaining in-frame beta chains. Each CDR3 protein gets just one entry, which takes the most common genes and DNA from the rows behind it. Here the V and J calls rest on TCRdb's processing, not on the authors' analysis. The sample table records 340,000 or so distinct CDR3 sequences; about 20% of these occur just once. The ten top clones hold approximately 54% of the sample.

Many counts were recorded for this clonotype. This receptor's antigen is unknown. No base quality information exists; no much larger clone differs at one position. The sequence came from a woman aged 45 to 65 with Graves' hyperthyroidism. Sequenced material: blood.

The bases read TGTGCCAGCTCACTCGGGACAGGGGAGCGAAACATTCAGTACTTC. This yields the protein CASSLGTGERNIQYF. The chain uses TRBV18 and TRBJ2-4, with TRBD1 matching 10 junction bases. From a lookup of the germline V gene, CDR1 and CDR2 are KGHSH and LQKENI. The CDR3 numbers 15 residues from cysteine through phenylalanine. Just the 45-base CDR3 DNA is kept, in frame starting at base 1. Clipping removes 4 bases from V and 6 bases from J, with 6 as the unmatched junction base count.